Below are 2 T cell receptor beta chains sequenced from a single sample in a study of Graves' ophthalmopathy and Graves' hyperthyroidism. Amplification from RNA transcripts yielded the TCR beta CDR3 regions. The authors performed first-round RT-PCR with HTBI primers and then a second-round multiplex PCR. TCRdb reanalysed the multiplex PCR reads using MiXCR and keeps one entry per CDR3 protein. The sample carries a few hundred thousand distinct CDR3 sequences, roughly 21% recorded once. Sample: peripheral blood. Receptors were obtained from a woman between 50 and 59 years old with Graves' ophthalmopathy.

At least ten counts were recorded for this clonotype. The chain combines TRBV28 with TRBJ1-1, with D possibly being TRBD1 (6 bases). The CDR3 sequence is 15 residues long. V was clipped by 0 bases and J by 4 bases, with 12 bases between them. From germline, CDR1 is MDHEN and CDR2 SYDVKM. The CDR3 nucleotides read TGTGCCAGCAGTTTATGGCAGGGGAGAACCACTGAAGCTTTCTTT. Encoded protein: CASSLWQGRTTEAFF.

This sequence joins TRBV28 and TRBJ1-1; D perhaps matches TRBD1 (6 bases). The ends were cut back, 5 bases at V and 4 bases at J, with 14 bases in the middle. Germline CDR1 and CDR2: MDHEN and SYDVKM. The CDR3 loop spans 14 amino acids. Here the CDR3 DNA reads TGTGCCAGCAGTCCCAACAGGGATCTCACTGAAGCTTTCTTT. This codes for CASSPNRDLTEAFF.